The 3 T cell receptor beta chains below come from one sample, sequenced in a study of human T cells and chemical hapten exposure (dated by TCRdb to 2020 to 2022). The method behind the library was RACE. The sequencer was a NextSeq 500. The public reads were run again by TCRdb, first through fastp at Q25 and then through MiXCR, and only productive beta chains were kept. Entries that share a CDR3 protein sequence are merged under the most common genes and DNA. Counted in this sample were about 120,000 distinct CDR3 sequences; 9.5% to 13% of them appeared once. Approximately 1.5% of the sample is held by the ten biggest clonotypes. The intended sense of this specimen's time point label: patch test 1, 2 weeks after DPC sensitization. The sample's treatment or condition label, in plain terms: therapeutic diphenylcyclopropenone sensitization with weekly scalp DPC. Sequences were derived from whole blood, sampled in connection with sensitization to the hapten diphenylcyclopropenone (DPC). These receptors all stem from a woman aged 50 to 60 with alopecia areata. Some clones in this sample may be carry-over from other donors' samples.

The chain has TRBV6-6 and TRBJ1-1, with 7 bases fitting TRBD1. The CDR3 totals 14 residues. CDR1 MNHNY and CDR2 SVGAGI come from the germline V gene (reference sequence). J lost 7 bases, V lost 2 bases, and 7 bases had no gene match. CDR3 nucleotide sequence: TGTGCCAGCAGTTACAGGGGGCAAGTGATTGAAGCTTTCTTT. Protein product: CASSYRGQVIEAFF.

The chain is built from TRBV7-9 and TRBJ2-2, with D possibly called TRBD1 or TRBD2 (5 bases each). The CDR3 covers 16 residues. V lost 1 base and J lost 3, with 12 bases in between. Germline V CDR1 and CDR2: SEHNR, FQNEAQ (reference sequence). The CDR3 nucleotides read TGTGCCAGCAGCTTAGTCTCGGGGACCTACACCGGGGAGCTGTTTTTT. Its translation: CASSLVSGTYTGELFF.

The rearrangement uses TRBV20-1 and TRBJ2-1, with 12 bases lining up with TRBD2. Trimming at V came to 0 bases and at J to 2 bases, leaving 5 bases not matched to a gene. CDR1 and CDR2 from the germline V gene are DFQATT and SNEGSKA (reference sequence). The CDR3 sequence is 17 residues long. The CDR3: CSARDPSGRGAYNEQFF. In DNA, the CDR3 is TGCAGTGCTAGAGATCCTAGCGGGAGGGGAGCCTACAATGAGCAGTTCTTC.